Listed here are 5 T cell receptor beta chains from one sample, sequenced in a study of blood T cell repertoires in COVID-19. TCRdb keeps only in-frame clones here, not all; method: immunoSEQ multiplex PCR. Here the sample spans some 330,000 clones, roughly 88% being singletons. Sequenced material: peripheral blood. The receptors shown here come from a woman between 45 and 65 years old with active or convalescent COVID-19.

The chain uses TRBV27 and TRBJ1-5; 7 bases match TRBD1. Trimming removed 8 bases from V and 2 bases from J; junction bases left unmatched: 0. Germline CDR1 and CDR2: MNHEY and SMNVEV (reference sequence). The CDR3 is 12 amino acids. For the CDR3, the DNA is TGTGCCAGCGGACAGGGCAATCAGCCCCAGCATTTT. It yields the protein CASGQGNQPQHF.

Comment on this clone: The junction departs from germline at one end; a sequencing error may be responsible. As DNA, the CDR3 is TGTGCCAGCAGCCAAGTTTCTGGGGCAGTCTCCTTC. Protein product: CASSQVSGAVSF. The chain has TRBV3-1 (or the pseudogene TRBV3-2) and TRBJ1-2, with a tentative D call TRBD1 (5 bases). The length of the CDR3 is 12 residues. Germline-derived CDR1 and CDR2 are LGHDT and YNNKEL (reference sequence).

The chain uses TRBV7-3 and TRBJ1-5; 8 bases are shared with TRBD1. The CDR3 length is 14 residues. Germline V gene lookup returns CDR1 SGHTA and CDR2 FQGTGA. With 4 bases clipped from V and 8 bases from J, the junction kept 7 bases outside the gene matches. Here the CDR3 reads CASSSTGDEKPQHF. The CDR3 nucleotides are TGTGCCAGCAGCTCGACAGGGGATGAGAAGCCCCAGCATTTT. Drawing the rest from reference TRBV7-3 and TRBJ1-5, the complete variable domain is GAGVSQTPSNKVTEKGKYVELRCDPISGHTALYWYRQSLGQGPEFLIYFQGTGAADDSGLPNDRFFAVRPEGSVSTLKIQRTERGDSAVYLCASSSTGDEKPQHFGDGTRLSIL.

This rearrangement joins TRBV6-2 or TRBV6-3 to TRBJ2-6, with D perhaps matching TRBD1 (5 bases). Between the trimmed V and J ends, which lost 4 bases and 0 bases, there was a span of 10 bases. CDR1 is MNHEY and CDR2 is SVGEGT in the germline V gene. This CDR3 has 16 residues. CDR3 DNA: TGTGCCAGCAGTTTCGGCAGGGCCTCTGGGGCCAACGTCCTGACTTTC. Amino acids: CASSFGRASGANVLTF.

CDR3 nucleotide sequence: TGTGCCAGCAGCTCGACAGGAGATCCCTACAATGAGCAGTTCTTC. It codes for CASSSTGDPYNEQFF. The chain combines TRBV9 with TRBJ2-1, with D possibly being TRBD1 (6 bases). Germline-derived CDR1 and CDR2 are SGDLS and YYNGEE. V lost 4 bases, J lost 2 bases, and 13 bases lay in between. There are 15 residues in the CDR3.